The present TCR beta chain was sequenced within a study of cytomegalovirus exposure and HLA in healthy donors. General study points: TCR beta sequences reportedly predicted most subjects' HLA-A and HLA-B alleles accurately. Researchers catalogued about 150 TCR beta chains as cytomegalovirus-associated.

As for this clone: Its antigen is not known.

The PCR ran on 60 Vbeta and 13 Jbeta primers. The protocol was immunoSEQ multiplex PCR, while the TCRdb copy is restricted to in-frame clones and leaves out a portion. The sample yields about 120,000 clones, about four fifths seen once. The receptor was derived from a woman between 18 and 29 years old in good health and CMV-seronegative. The sequencing input was PBMCs.

As DNA, the CDR3 is TGCAGCGTTGAAGAGGAGGGGAAGTCTGAAGCTTTCTTT. Translating gives CSVEEEGKSEAFF. The V and J genes are TRBV29-1 and TRBJ1-1; tentative D call: TRBD1 (5 bases). The germline gives CDR1 SQVTM, CDR2 ANQGSEA. The CDR3 is 13 amino acids. V dropped 0 bases and J dropped 6 bases, with 11 bases sitting between them.